This is a list of T cell receptor beta chains from one sample in a study of cytomegalovirus exposure and HLA in healthy donors. Repertoires were generated with immunoSEQ multiplex PCR, while TCRdb's copy carries only in-frame clones and drops some. Of under 200,000 clones listed, about four fifths are singletons. Input material: PBMCs. Receptors were obtained from a male donor in good health and CMV-seropositive. Both conserved end residues are part of each CDR3. Fields, in order: V gene, CDR3 length, J gene, CDR3 protein.

>TRBV7-9|17|TRBJ2-1
CASSERGTSDSYNEQFF
>TRBV9|15|TRBJ2-1
CASSASDTSYNEQFF
>TRBV18|13|TRBJ1-1
CASSSGQNTEAFF
>TRBV6-6|14|TRBJ1-2
CASSRNRGRKGYTF
>TRBV6-5|14|TRBJ2-7
CASTPSGGSYEQYF
>TRBV5-1|16|TRBJ2-1
CASSHPGTGGRDEQFF
>TRBV30|14|TRBJ2-2
CAWRWTGGAGELFF
>TRBV19|14|TRBJ1-1
CASSISVMNTEAFF
>TRBV2|16|TRBJ1-5
CASSVLFRDSNQPQHF
>TRBV30|16|TRBJ1-6
CAWNEDRSSYNSPLHF
>TRBV5-6|13|TRBJ1-2
CASSLGQYRGYTF
>TRBV6-5|13|TRBJ1-2
CAVSTGALYGYTF
>TRBV7-8|16|TRBJ1-6
CASSLALTGLGSPLHF
>TRBV7-8|16|TRBJ1-2
CASSLARTGGKGGYTF
>TRBV9|14|TRBJ1-5
CASSAGQGGQPQHF
>TRBV6-1|14|TRBJ1-5
CASRLGRGNQPQHF
>TRBV4-2|17|TRBJ2-2
CASSQDGQGGNTGELFF
>TRBV11-2|14|TRBJ2-1
CASSFSVSYNEQFF
>TRBV5-1|14|TRBJ2-3
CASSLLTVTDTQYF
>TRBV2|15|TRBJ1-3
CASREALYFFNTIYF
>TRBV6-5|15|TRBJ2-7
CASSYVAFSGYEQYF
>TRBV10-2|15|TRBJ2-7
CASSGTGTSYYEQYF
>TRBV6-5|13|TRBJ2-7
CASTRDSTYEQYF
>TRBV30|14|TRBJ1-5
CAWSSGTGGQPQHF
>TRBV25-1|14|TRBJ1-5
CASSERGEIQPQHF
>TRBV13|17|TRBJ2-3
CASSLGWGGGSTDTQYF
>TRBV19|12|TRBJ1-2
CASKTTGNGYTF
>TRBV7-6|19|TRBJ2-5
CASSSSGRGRGGAEKTQYF
>TRBV2|15|TRBJ1-1
CASSGRRGLEGEAFF
>TRBV4-2|17|TRBJ2-7
CASSHDIPGEGAYEQYF
>TRBV2|13|TRBJ2-7
CASRRTGQYEQYF
>TRBV6-5|15|TRBJ2-5
CASSVLAPTQETQYF
>TRBV6-5|12|TRBJ1-4
CASSPQGGELFF
>TRBV19|15|TRBJ2-3
CASSQGMRGADTQYF
>TRBV30|16|TRBJ1-1
CAWSVGAGGINTEAFF
>TRBV7-9|16|TRBJ2-1
CASSLRRLAGNNEQFF
>TRBV5-6|14|TRBJ1-2
CASNLQGSGYGYTF
>TRBV6-1|13|TRBJ1-1
CASSEASEWEAFF
>TRBV7-9|14|TRBJ2-7
CASSLPGTKGEQYF
>TRBV7-2|16|TRBJ1-6
CASSLGRGPYNSPLHF
>TRBV30|14|TRBJ1-5
CAWSPAGANQPQHF
>TRBV6-1|14|TRBJ1-1
CASSEAQGQSEAFF
>TRBV15|16|TRBJ1-6
CATSSSTGGYNSPLHF
>TRBV11-2|18|TRBJ2-3
CASSLEIGRGAKPDTQYF
>TRBV7-2|14|TRBJ1-1
CASSRGTGNTEAFF
>TRBV7-9|14|TRBJ2-7
CASSLPGETYEQYF
>TRBV5-4|13|TRBJ1-1
CASIGTMNTEAFF
>TRBV9|14|TRBJ2-2
CASSGGGGPGELFF
>TRBV7-8|15|TRBJ2-5
CASSSSGGVQETQYF
>TRBV15|15|TRBJ1-4
CATRTGPATNEKLFF